This passage covers 23 T cell receptor beta chains from one sample sequenced in a study of T cells in localized non-small cell lung cancer (dated by TCRdb to the early 2020s). Library construction relied on the immunoSEQ multiplex PCR assay. TCRdb holds this immuneACCESS table with in-frame rearrangements only. Some clones are missing; in checked studies, unresolved V genes explain under half, and the rest has no known cause. The sample table lists over 50,000 clones, roughly 90% of them with a count of one. The ten largest clones represent roughly 2% of the sample. The source was peripheral blood, collected before any cancer treatment. Receptor source: a woman aged 35-75 years with stage I lung adenocarcinoma.

This chain joins TRBV7-9 and TRBJ2-1; D is unclear. CDR1 and CDR2 from the germline V gene are SEHNR and FQNEAQ (reference sequence). The CDR3 has 13 amino acids. The CDR3 loop is CATVGDTYNEQFF. The CDR3 coding sequence is TGTGCTACAGTCGGTGATACCTACAATGAGCAGTTCTTC.

This clone was detected once. This rearrangement joins TRBV5-1 to TRBJ1-1, with 10 bases lining up with TRBD1. Looked up from germline, CDR1 is SGHRS and CDR2 is YFSETQ. This CDR3 has 17 amino acids. The ends lost 4 bases at V and 0 bases at J; junction bases unmatched: 9. The CDR3 DNA reads as TGCGCCAGCAGCCCAAAAACCGGGACAGGGGTGAACACTGAAGCTTTCTTT. Residues: CASSPKTGTGVNTEAFF.

V is TRBV6-6 and J is TRBJ1-2, with D hard to call. V lost 2 bases, J lost 8 bases, and 9 bases lay in between. Germline-derived CDR1 and CDR2 are MNHNY and SVGAGI (reference sequence). This CDR3 is built from 12 residues. CDR3 protein: CASSYERGGYTF. The CDR3, as DNA: TGTGCCAGCAGTTACGAGCGTGGCGGCTACACCTTC.

The V and J genes are TRBV27 and TRBJ2-2; no clear D. The V gene lost 8 bases and the J gene lost 1 base, with 14 bases spanning the gap. This CDR3 has 15 amino acids. CDR1 and CDR2 from the germline V gene are MNHEY and SMNVEV (reference sequence). In nucleotides, the CDR3 is TGTGCCAGCGGCCCGGACCCGGGGAACACCGGGGAGCTGTTTTTT. It specifies CASGPDPGNTGELFF.

As to this clone: At one boundary the junction diverges from the germline segment, which might be a read error. This rearrangement joins TRBV2 to TRBJ2-3, with unresolved D. The germline V gene has CDR1 SNHLY and CDR2 FYNNEI. The CDR3 is 14 residues long. The CDR3 region is CARSDQRAPDTQYF. The CDR3 DNA reads TGTGCCCGCAGTGATCAAAGGGCTCCAGATACGCAGTATTTT.

This clone was seen a single time. V gene TRBV9 combines with J gene TRBJ2-6; unclear D gene. The CDR3 is made up of 18 amino acids. V lost 0 bases to trimming and J lost 0 bases, with 13 bases between them. The germline gives CDR1 SGDLS, CDR2 YYNGEE. As DNA, the CDR3 is TGTGCCAGCAGCGTAGCCCCAGGACCGAGCTCTGGGGCCAACGTCCTGACTTTC. This encodes CASSVAPGPSSGANVLTF.

This clone appeared a single time. The chain uses TRBV7-9 and TRBJ1-6; D gene uncertain. Trimming shortened V by 1 base and J by 9 bases, and 10 bases separated the two germline ends. The CDR3 is 14 amino acids. Germline CDR1 SEHNR, CDR2 FQNEAQ (reference sequence). The CDR3 here is CASSLGMDSSPLHF. In DNA, the CDR3 is TGTGCCAGCAGCTTAGGGATGGATAGTTCACCCCTCCACTTT.

The chain is built from TRBV6-6 and TRBJ1-1; D gene ambiguous. The germline CDR1 and CDR2 sequences are MNHNY and SVGAGI (reference sequence). Trimming removed 6 bases from V and 1 base from J, with 9 bases in between. The CDR3 length is 13 residues. CDR3 sequence reads: CASRQIENTEAFF. As DNA, the CDR3 is TGTGCCAGCAGGCAAATAGAGAACACTGAAGCTTTCTTT.

The V call is TRBV19, the J call TRBJ2-1; D is undetermined. The CDR3 covers 14 residues. CDR1 is LNHDA, CDR2 SQIVND, per germline (reference sequence). The V end was cut by 5 bases, the J end by 2 bases, with 10 bases between. The CDR3 region is CASSWQATYNEQFF. For the CDR3, the DNA is TGTGCCAGTAGTTGGCAGGCGACCTACAATGAGCAGTTCTTC. The whole variable domain, remainder taken from reference TRBV19 and TRBJ2-1, is DGGITQSPKYLFRKEGQNVTLSCEQNLNHDAMYWYRQDPGQGLRLIYYSQIVNDFQKGDIAEGYSVSREKKESFPLTVTSAQKNPTAFYLCASSWQATYNEQFFGPGTRLTVL.

The gene calls are TRBV11-2 and TRBJ2-1, with 13 bases lining up with TRBD2. The ends lost 4 bases at V and 8 bases at J; junction bases unmatched: 8. The CDR3 covers 16 residues. CDR1 SGHAT and CDR2 FQNNGV come from the germline V gene. Here the CDR3 DNA reads TGTGCCAGCAGCTCCTGGACTAGCGGGAGAAGGGATGAGCAGTTCTTC. It encodes CASSSWTSGRRDEQFF.

This clone is judged medium-sized. The chain carries TRBV29-1 and TRBJ1-1, with D perhaps matching TRBD1 (5 bases). The V gene lost 4 bases and the J gene lost 1 base, with 16 bases spanning the gap. Germline V lookup: CDR1 SQVTM, CDR2 ANQGSEA. The CDR3 runs 15 residues. The CDR3 sequence is CSVAPGQIQNTEAFF. In DNA form, the CDR3 reads TGCAGCGTTGCTCCAGGGCAGATCCAGAACACTGAAGCTTTCTTT.

This clone was detected a few times. V is TRBV30 and J is TRBJ2-1, with D possibly TRBD2 on 5 matching bases. CDR3 size: 13 residues. Germline assignment: CDR1 GTSNPN and CDR2 SVGIG (reference sequence). V was pared by 4 bases and J by 9 bases, with 16 bases between. In nucleotides, the CDR3 is TGTGCCTGGAAAGTCCTCGAGGGCGGTGAGCAGTTCTTC. Protein sequence: CAWKVLEGGEQFF.

The gene calls are TRBV30 and TRBJ2-2; 10 bases are shared with TRBD1. CDR1 and CDR2 from the germline V gene are GTSNPN and SVGIG (reference sequence). V lost 1 base and J lost 3; bases outside the gene matches: 29. This CDR3 region has 24 residues. CDR3 sequence (DNA): TGTGCCTGGAGTGCTGGCCCCGGGGGACTCTACGGGACAGGGGTTTCGGGGGACACCGGGGAGCTGTTTTTT. This codes for CAWSAGPGGLYGTGVSGDTGELFF.

The rearrangement uses TRBV6-1 and TRBJ1-6, with 7 bases lining up with TRBD1. The germline V gene has CDR1 MNHNS and CDR2 SASEGT. The CDR3 contains 18 residues. Trimming took 2 bases from V and 5 from J; bases not matched to a gene: 12. The CDR3 DNA sequence: TGTGCCAGCAGTGAAAGAATAGGTCGGACAGGCAATAATTCACCCCTCCACTTT. It is translated as CASSERIGRTGNNSPLHF.

The chain carries TRBV5-6 and TRBJ1-2; 7 bases align to TRBD1. The junction had 3 bases not matched to a gene; V was cut back by 4 bases and J by 0 bases. Germline CDR1 is SGHDT and CDR2 is YYEEEE. The CDR3 contains 14 residues. CDR3 DNA: TGTGCCAGCAGCCGGGGACAGACTAACTATGGCTACACCTTC. It specifies CASSRGQTNYGYTF. The whole variable domain, remainder taken from reference TRBV5-6 and TRBJ1-2, is DAGVTQSPTHLIKTRGQQVTLRCSPKSGHDTVSWYQQALGQGPQFIFQYYEEEERQRGNFPDRFSGHQFPNYSSELNVNALLLGDSALYLCASSRGQTNYGYTFGSGTRLTVV.

This chain connects TRBV18 to TRBJ1-1; 8 bases agree with TRBD1. Trimming at V came to 7 bases and at J to 3 bases, leaving 7 bases not matched to a gene. Germline V gene lookup returns CDR1 KGHSH and CDR2 LQKENI. The CDR3 spans 14 residues. As DNA, the CDR3 is TGTGCCAGCTACAGGGGGGCGTTTGACACTGAAGCTTTCTTT. This codes for CASYRGAFDTEAFF.

This chain links TRBV30 with TRBJ1-1; D is unresolved. Trimming removed 2 bases from V and 2 bases from J, with 6 bases in between. CDR1 GTSNPN and CDR2 SVGIG come from the germline V gene (reference sequence). The CDR3 consists of 12 residues. The CDR3 DNA is TGTGCCTGGAGTTTGGGTAACACTGAAGCTTTCTTT. This gives the protein CAWSLGNTEAFF.

The rearrangement joins TRBV5-4 to TRBJ1-1, with D possibly being TRBD1 (6 bases). The CDR3 covers 15 residues. Per germline, CDR1 SGHNT and CDR2 YYREEE (reference sequence). The V gene lost 3 bases and the J gene lost 0 bases, with 12 bases spanning the gap. CDR3 DNA sequence: TGTGCCAGCAGCTGGGACAAATACATGAACACTGAAGCTTTCTTT. It codes for CASSWDKYMNTEAFF.

This chain joins TRBV13 and TRBJ2-1; D not resolved. The germline V gene encodes CDR1 PRHDT and CDR2 FYEKMQ (reference sequence). The CDR3 is 13 residues long. V was clipped by 4 bases and J by 9 bases, with 13 bases between them. Here the CDR3 DNA reads TGTGCCAGCAGCTCCCTCCGTTTAGGTGAGCAGTTCTTC. This encodes CASSSLRLGEQFF. The complete variable domain, with remaining parts taken from reference TRBV13 and TRBJ2-1, reads AAGVIQSPRHLIKEKRETATLKCYPIPRHDTVYWYQQGPGQDPQFLISFYEKMQSDKGSIPDRFSAQQFSDYHSELNMSSLELGDSALYFCASSSLRLGEQFFGPGTRLTVL.

The chain joins TRBV5-4 to TRBJ2-1; the match to TRBD2 covers 14 bases. The CDR3 has 20 residues. With V trimmed by 5 bases and J by 0 bases, 13 bases remained unmatched. CDR1 and CDR2 (germline): SGHNT, YYREEE (reference sequence). The CDR3 DNA reads TGTGCCAGCAGGTTGAATCCGGGACTAGCGGGGGTCGGCTCCTACAATGAGCAGTTCTTC. Residues: CASRLNPGLAGVGSYNEQFF.

The chain couples TRBV6-6 to TRBJ2-7; 8 bases match TRBD2. Germline V CDR1 and CDR2: MNHNY, SVGAGI (reference sequence). J gave up 4 bases and V 0 bases, and 5 bases lay outside the gene matches. The CDR3 has 15 amino acids. Here the CDR3 reads CASSYSSGSGYEQYF. As DNA, the CDR3 is TGTGCCAGCAGTTACTCCAGCGGGAGCGGGTACGAGCAGTACTTC.

The genes are TRBV7-2 and TRBJ2-7, with D unclear. The ends were cut back, 0 bases at V and 3 bases at J, with 9 bases in the middle. This CDR3 spans 14 amino acids. Germline CDR1 is SGHTA and CDR2 is FQGNSA. The chain's CDR3 is CASSLAGKFYEQYF. DNA of the CDR3: TGTGCCAGCAGCTTAGCGGGAAAATTCTACGAGCAGTACTTC.

This clone is a singleton in its sample. The V and J genes are TRBV6-5 and TRBJ2-1, with 12 nucleotides matching TRBD2. V trimming: 6 bases; J trimming: 6 bases; junction bases outside the gene matches: 6. Germline V lookup: CDR1 MNHEY, CDR2 SVGAGI. The CDR3 covers 15 residues. The CDR3: CASRASGGAFNEQFF. The CDR3 DNA follows: TGTGCCAGCAGAGCTAGCGGGGGGGCCTTCAATGAGCAGTTCTTC.